The 8 T cell receptor beta chains given below trace back to one sample, sequenced in a study of cytomegalovirus exposure and HLA in healthy donors. PCR was performed using 60 Vbeta and 13 Jbeta primers. The repertoire was sequenced with immunoSEQ multiplex PCR; TCRdb's copy has only in-frame clones and lacks some. This sample has around 120,000 clones, with about four fifths found just once. The sequencing sample was made of PBMCs. The receptors shown here come from a woman in her thirties or forties in good health and CMV-seronegative.

V and J are TRBV29-1 and TRBJ2-3; the D gene is possibly TRBD2 (6 bases). This CDR3 spans 11 amino acids. Germline V gene data show CDR1 as SQVTM and CDR2 as ANQGSEA. V lost 3 bases, J lost 5 bases, and 6 bases lay in between. The CDR3 DNA sequence: TGCAGCGTTGACGGGGGAGATACGCAGTATTTT. This sequence encodes CSVDGGDTQYF.

This chain uses TRBV11-2 with TRBJ1-1; 7 bases fit TRBD1. V lost 6 bases to trimming and J lost 0 bases; unmatched junction nucleotides: 7. Germline V gene sequence: CDR1 SGHAT, CDR2 FQNNGV. This CDR3 is built from 15 residues. In DNA, the CDR3 is TGTGCCAGCAGGACCCTGACAGGGCTGAACACTGAAGCTTTCTTT. This gives the protein CASRTLTGLNTEAFF.

The chain joins TRBV14 to TRBJ1-5; no clear D. Per germline, CDR1 SGHDN and CDR2 FVKESK. The V gene lost 3 bases and the J gene lost 6 bases, with 12 bases spanning the gap. This CDR3 is built from 14 residues. The CDR3 DNA sequence: TGTGCCAGCAGCCAGGGCATGGGTGCTCAGCCCCAGCATTTT. It is translated as CASSQGMGAQPQHF.

The CDR3 loop is CASSLMRQGIYNEQFF. The CDR3 coding sequence is TGCGCCAGCAGCTTGATGAGACAGGGGATATACAATGAGCAGTTCTTC. The V gene is TRBV5-1, the J gene TRBJ2-1, with 8 bases identical to TRBD1. The CDR3 consists of 16 residues. V lost 1 base, J lost 4 bases, and 7 bases stayed unmatched. The V gene's germline CDR1 is SGHRS and CDR2 YFSETQ. Using reference TRBV5-1 and TRBJ2-1 for the parts outside the CDR3, the full variable domain is KAGVTQTPRYLIKTRGQQVTLSCSPISGHRSVSWYQQTPGQGLQFLFEYFSETQRNKGNFPGRFSGRQFSNSRSEMNVSTLELGDSALYLCASSLMRQGIYNEQFFGPGTRLTVL.

V gene TRBV7-8 combines with J gene TRBJ1-5; D is perhaps TRBD1 (6 bases). Trimming left V 1 base short and J 2 bases short, with 15 bases between. Germline assignment: CDR1 SGHVS and CDR2 FQNEAQ. The CDR3 extends over 17 amino acids. DNA of the CDR3: TGTGCCAGCAGCTTAGAGGGGGGACTATACGGCAATCAGCCCCAGCATTTT. Translation gives CASSLEGGLYGNQPQHF.

This chain uses TRBV4-1 with TRBJ2-2, with 7 bases fitting TRBD2. CDR3 length: 15 residues. The germline CDR1 and CDR2 sequences are MGHRA and YSYEKL. The J segment lost 0 bases and the V segment lost 4 bases, leaving 2 bases of the junction unmatched. CDR3 bases: TGCGCCAGCAGCCGTGGGAGGGCGAACACCGGGGAGCTGTTTTTT. The encoded protein is CASSRGRANTGELFF.

CDR3 sequence: CASSTGQGVRNTIYF. The CDR3 DNA is TGCGCCAGCAGCACCGGACAGGGGGTTAGAAACACCATATATTTT. The rearrangement links TRBV5-1 to TRBJ1-3, with 10 bases aligning to TRBD1. The CDR3 sequence is 15 residues long. The germline V gene has CDR1 SGHRS and CDR2 YFSETQ. V shed 4 bases, J shed 5 bases, and the junction held 6 bases outside the gene matches.

A few counts support this clone. The rearrangement links TRBV2 to TRBJ2-5; 12 bases agree with TRBD2. The V gene's germline CDR1 is SNHLY and CDR2 FYNNEI. This CDR3 comprises 16 residues. Trimming removed 6 bases from V and 0 bases from J; junction bases left unmatched: 5. CDR3 amino acids: CASRAWTSGDQETQYF. DNA of the CDR3: TGTGCCAGCAGGGCTTGGACTAGCGGGGACCAAGAGACCCAGTACTTC.